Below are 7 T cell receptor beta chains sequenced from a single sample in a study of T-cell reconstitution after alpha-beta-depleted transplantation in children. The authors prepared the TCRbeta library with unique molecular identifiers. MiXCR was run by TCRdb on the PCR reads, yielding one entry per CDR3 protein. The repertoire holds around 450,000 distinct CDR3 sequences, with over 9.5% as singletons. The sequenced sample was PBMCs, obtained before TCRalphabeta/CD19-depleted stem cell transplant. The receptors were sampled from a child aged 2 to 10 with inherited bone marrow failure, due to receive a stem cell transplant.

The DNA of the CDR3 is TGTGCCAGCAGTCCCGGGACAGAGTTTAGCAATCAGCCCCAGCATTTT. It is translated as CASSPGTEFSNQPQHF. The chain recombines TRBV12-3 or TRBV12-4 with TRBJ1-5, with 7 positions matching TRBD1. CDR3 length: 16 amino acids. J was trimmed by 0 bases and V by 5 bases; bases with no gene match: 7.

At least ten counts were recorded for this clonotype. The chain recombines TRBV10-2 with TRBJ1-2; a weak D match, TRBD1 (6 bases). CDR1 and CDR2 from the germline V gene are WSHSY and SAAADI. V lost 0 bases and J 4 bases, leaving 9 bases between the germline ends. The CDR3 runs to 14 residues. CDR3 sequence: CASSESSDSYGYTF. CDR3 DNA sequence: TGCGCCAGCAGTGAGTCGTCGGACAGCTATGGCTACACCTTC.

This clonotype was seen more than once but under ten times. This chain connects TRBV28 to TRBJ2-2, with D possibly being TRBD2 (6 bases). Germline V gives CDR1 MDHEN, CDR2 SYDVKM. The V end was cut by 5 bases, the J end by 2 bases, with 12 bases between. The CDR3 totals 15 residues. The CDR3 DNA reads TGTGCCAGCAGTAGATGGGACTCCAACACCGGGGAGCTGTTTTTT. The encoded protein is CASSRWDSNTGELFF.

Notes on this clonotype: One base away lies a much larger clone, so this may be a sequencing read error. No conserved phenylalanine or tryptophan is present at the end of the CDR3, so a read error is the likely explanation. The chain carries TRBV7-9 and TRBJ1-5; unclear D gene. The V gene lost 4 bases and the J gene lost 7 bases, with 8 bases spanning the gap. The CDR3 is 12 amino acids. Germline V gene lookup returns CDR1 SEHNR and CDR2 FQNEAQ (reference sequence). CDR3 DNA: TGTGCCAGCAGCTCCGGAGAACAGCCCCAGCATTGT. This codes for CASSSGEQPQHC.

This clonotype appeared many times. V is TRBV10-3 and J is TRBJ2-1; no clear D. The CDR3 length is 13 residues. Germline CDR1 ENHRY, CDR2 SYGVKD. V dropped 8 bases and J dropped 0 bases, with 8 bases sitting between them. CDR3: CAIQKPSYNEQFF. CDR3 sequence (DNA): TGTGCCATCCAGAAGCCCTCCTACAATGAGCAGTTCTTC.

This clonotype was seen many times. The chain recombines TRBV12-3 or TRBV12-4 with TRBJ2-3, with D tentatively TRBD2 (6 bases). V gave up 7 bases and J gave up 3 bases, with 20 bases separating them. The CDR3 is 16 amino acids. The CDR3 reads CASNGESGYRTDTQYF. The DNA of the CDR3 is TGTGCCAGCAATGGTGAAAGCGGGTATAGGACAGATACGCAGTATTTT.

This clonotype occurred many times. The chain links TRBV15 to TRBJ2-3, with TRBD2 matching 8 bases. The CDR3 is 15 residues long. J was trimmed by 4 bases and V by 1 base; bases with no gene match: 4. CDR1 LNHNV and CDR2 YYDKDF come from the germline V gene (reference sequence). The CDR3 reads CATSRVNSGADTQYF. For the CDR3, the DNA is TGTGCCACCAGCAGAGTCAATAGCGGGGCAGATACGCAGTATTTT.